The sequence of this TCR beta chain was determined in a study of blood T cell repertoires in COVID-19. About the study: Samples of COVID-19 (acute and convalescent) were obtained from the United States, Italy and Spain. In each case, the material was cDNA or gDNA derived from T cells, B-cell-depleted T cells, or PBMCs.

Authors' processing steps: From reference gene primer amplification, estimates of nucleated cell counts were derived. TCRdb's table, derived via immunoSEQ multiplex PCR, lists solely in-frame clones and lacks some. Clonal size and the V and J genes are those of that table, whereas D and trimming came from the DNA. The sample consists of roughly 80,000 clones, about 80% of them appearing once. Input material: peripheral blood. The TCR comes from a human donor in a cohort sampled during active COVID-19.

CDR3 amino acids: CASSPQTRGGTGELFF. CDR3 DNA sequence: TGCGCCAGCAGCCCACAGACTAGGGGAGGGACCGGGGAGCTGTTTTTT. The V and J genes are TRBV5-1 and TRBJ2-2, with TRBD2 identical over 7 bases. Germline CDR1 SGHRS, CDR2 YFSETQ. J gave up 5 bases and V 4 bases, and 11 bases lay outside the gene matches. This CDR3 spans 16 amino acids.